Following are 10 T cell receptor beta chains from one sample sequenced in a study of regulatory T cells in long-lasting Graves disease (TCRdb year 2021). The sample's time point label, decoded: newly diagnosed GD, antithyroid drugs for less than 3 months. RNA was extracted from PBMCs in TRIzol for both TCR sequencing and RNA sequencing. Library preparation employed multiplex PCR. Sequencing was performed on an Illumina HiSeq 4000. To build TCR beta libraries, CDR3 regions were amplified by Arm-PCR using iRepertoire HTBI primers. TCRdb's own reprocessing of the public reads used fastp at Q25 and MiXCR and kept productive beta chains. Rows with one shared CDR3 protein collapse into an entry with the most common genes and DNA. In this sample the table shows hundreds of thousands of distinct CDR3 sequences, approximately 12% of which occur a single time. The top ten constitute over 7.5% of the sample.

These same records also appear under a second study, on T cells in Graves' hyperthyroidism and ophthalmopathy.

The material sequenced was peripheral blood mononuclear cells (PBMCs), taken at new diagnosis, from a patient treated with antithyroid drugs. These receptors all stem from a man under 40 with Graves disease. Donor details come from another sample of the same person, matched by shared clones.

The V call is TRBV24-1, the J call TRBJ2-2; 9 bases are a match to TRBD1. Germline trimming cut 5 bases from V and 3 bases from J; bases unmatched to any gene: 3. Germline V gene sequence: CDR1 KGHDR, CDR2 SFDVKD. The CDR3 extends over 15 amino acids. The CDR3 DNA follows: TGTGCCACCAGTGTCGGGACAGGGCACACCGGGGAGCTGTTTTTT. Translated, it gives CATSVGTGHTGELFF.

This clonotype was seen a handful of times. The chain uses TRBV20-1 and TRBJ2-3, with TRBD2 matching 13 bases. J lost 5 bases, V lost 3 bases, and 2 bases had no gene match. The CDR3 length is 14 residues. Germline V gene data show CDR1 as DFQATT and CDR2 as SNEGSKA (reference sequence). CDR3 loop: CSASTSGREDTQYF. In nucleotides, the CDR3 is TGCAGTGCTAGTACTAGCGGGAGGGAAGATACGCAGTATTTT.

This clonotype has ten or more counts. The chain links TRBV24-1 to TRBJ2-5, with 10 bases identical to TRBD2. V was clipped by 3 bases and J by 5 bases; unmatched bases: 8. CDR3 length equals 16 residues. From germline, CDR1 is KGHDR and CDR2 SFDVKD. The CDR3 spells CATSDAAAGGPETQYF. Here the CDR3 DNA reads TGTGCCACCAGTGATGCGGCAGCGGGAGGGCCCGAGACCCAGTACTTC.

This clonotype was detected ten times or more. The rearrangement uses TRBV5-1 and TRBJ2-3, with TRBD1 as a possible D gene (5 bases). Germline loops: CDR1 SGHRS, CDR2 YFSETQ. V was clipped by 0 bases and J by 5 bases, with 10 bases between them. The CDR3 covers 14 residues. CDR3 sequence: CASSLEQEGDTQYF. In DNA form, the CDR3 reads TGCGCCAGCAGCTTGGAACAGGAAGGAGATACGCAGTATTTT.

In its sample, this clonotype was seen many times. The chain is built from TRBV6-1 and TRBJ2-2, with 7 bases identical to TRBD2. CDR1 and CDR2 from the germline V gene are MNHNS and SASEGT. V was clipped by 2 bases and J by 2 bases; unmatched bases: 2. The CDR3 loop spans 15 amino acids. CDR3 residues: CASSESGTNTGELFF. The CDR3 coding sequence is TGTGCCAGCAGTGAAAGCGGGACTAACACCGGGGAGCTGTTTTTT.

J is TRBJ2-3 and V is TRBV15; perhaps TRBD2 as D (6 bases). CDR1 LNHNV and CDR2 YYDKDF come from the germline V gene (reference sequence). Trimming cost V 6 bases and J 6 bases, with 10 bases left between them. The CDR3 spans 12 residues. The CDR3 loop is CATSPGSDTQYF. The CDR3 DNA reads TGTGCCACCAGTCCCGGGAGTGATACGCAGTATTTT. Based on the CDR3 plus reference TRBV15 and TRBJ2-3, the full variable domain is DAMVIQNPRYQVTQFGKPVTLSCSQTLNHNVMYWYQQKSSQAPKLLFHYYDKDFNNEADTPDNFQSRRPNTSFCFLDIRSPGLGDTAMYLCATSPGSDTQYFGPGTRLTVL.

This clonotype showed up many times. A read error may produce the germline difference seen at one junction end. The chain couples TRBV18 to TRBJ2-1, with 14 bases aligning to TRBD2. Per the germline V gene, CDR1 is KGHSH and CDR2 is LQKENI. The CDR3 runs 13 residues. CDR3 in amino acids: CASSPGTSGRCGF. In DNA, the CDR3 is TGTGCCAGCTCACCAGGGACTAGCGGGAGATGCGGTTTC.

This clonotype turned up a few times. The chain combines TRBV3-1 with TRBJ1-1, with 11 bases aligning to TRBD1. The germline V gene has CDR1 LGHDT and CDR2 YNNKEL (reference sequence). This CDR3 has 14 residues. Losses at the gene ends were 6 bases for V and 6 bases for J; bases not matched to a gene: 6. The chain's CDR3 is CASRPGQGGAEAFF. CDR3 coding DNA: TGTGCCAGCAGACCGGGACAGGGGGGCGCTGAAGCTTTCTTT.

The CDR3 DNA follows: TGCAGTGCTAGAGATCTGGGTAGGACTGAAGCTTTCTTT. It encodes CSARDLGRTEAFF. The J gene is TRBJ1-1, the V gene TRBV20-1, with D unclear. Trimming shortened V by 0 bases and J by 5 bases, and 10 bases separated the two germline ends. Germline CDR1 reads DFQATT; CDR2 reads SNEGSKA (reference sequence). CDR3 length: 13 residues.

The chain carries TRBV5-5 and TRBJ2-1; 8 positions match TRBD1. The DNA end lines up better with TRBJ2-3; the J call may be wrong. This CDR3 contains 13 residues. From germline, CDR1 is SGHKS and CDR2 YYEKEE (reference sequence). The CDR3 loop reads CASSRQGTDTQYF. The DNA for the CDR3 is TGTGCCAGCAGCCGACAGGGGACAGATACGCAGTATTTT.